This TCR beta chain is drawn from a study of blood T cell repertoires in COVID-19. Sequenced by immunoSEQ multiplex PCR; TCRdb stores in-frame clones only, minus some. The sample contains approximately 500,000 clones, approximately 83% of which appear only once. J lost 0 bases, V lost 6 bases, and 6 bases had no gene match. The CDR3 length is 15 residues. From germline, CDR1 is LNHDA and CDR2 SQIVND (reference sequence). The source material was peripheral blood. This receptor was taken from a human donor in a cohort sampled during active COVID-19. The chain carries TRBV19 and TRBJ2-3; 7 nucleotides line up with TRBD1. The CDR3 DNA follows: TGTGCCAGTAGGACAGGGAAAGGGAGCACAGATACGCAGTATTTT. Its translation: CASRTGKGSTDTQYF.